The 3 T cell receptor beta chains listed next were all sequenced from one sample in a study of TIL therapy for anti-PD-1-resistant metastatic lung cancer. The immunoSEQ assay was v3. Assay used: immunoSEQ multiplex PCR; TCRdb lists only in-frame clones, some missing. This sample has approximately 10,000 clones, with approximately 80% found just once. Time point specified: pre-treatment sample, taken before nivolumab and TIL therapy. Here the sequenced sample was blood, taken at baseline. Source of these receptors: a person aged 25 to 85 with non-small cell lung cancer.

This chain connects TRBV27 to TRBJ1-5; D not resolved. This CDR3 region has 15 residues. Germline assignment: CDR1 MNHEY and CDR2 SMNVEV (reference sequence). V lost 6 bases and J lost 1, with 13 bases in between. CDR3 sequence: CASSGRPGSNQPQHF. CDR3 DNA sequence: TGTGCCAGCAGCGGACGGCCTGGGAGCAATCAGCCCCAGCATTTT.

The CDR3 DNA reads as TGTGCCAGCAGACCGGGACTAGCGGGATCCGAGCAGTACTTC. This encodes CASRPGLAGSEQYF. This chain joins TRBV2 and TRBJ2-5; 13 bases agree with TRBD2. Gene TRBJ2-7 matches the end of the DNA better, so the J call may be wrong. This CDR3 contains 14 residues. Germline V CDR1 and CDR2: SNHLY, FYNNEI.

The rearrangement joins TRBV30 to TRBJ1-6; D call uncertain. The CDR3 covers 15 residues. From germline, CDR1 is GTSNPN and CDR2 SVGIG (reference sequence). V lost 8 bases to trimming and J lost 7 bases, with 21 bases between them. CDR3 nucleotides: TGTGCCCGCAAACTCACGGGGTCCGAGAATTCACCCCTCCACTTT. This codes for CARKLTGSENSPLHF.